This T cell receptor beta chain originates from a study of shared clonotypes between healthy human individuals. Background on the study: A donor's plate count was three for CD4 naive and three for CD4 memory; CD8 naive had two and CD8 memory one.

Naive-designated CD8 cells lacked CD45RO, were positively enriched for CCR7, and omitted terminally differentiated effector memory CD45RA+ cells. Germline CDR1 is SEHNR and CDR2 is FQNEAQ (reference sequence). CDR3 length: 15 amino acids. V was cut by 3 bases and J by 4 bases, with 13 bases left in between. Source study methods: Filtering differed, since immunoSEQ gave only junction sequences and no quality scores. Generated by immunoSEQ multiplex PCR, the TCRdb table keeps only in-frame clones and is missing some. The V and J calls and clone size come from that table; D and trimming were worked out from the DNA. Of approximately 2,200,000 clones listed, roughly 91% are singletons.

The chain couples TRBV7-9 to TRBJ2-1, with D possibly TRBD1 on 6 matching bases. Sequencing was carried out using naive CD8+ T cells from PBMCs. The source of this sequence is a young man in good health. Some clones in this sample may be carry-over from other donors' samples. CDR3 sequence reads: CASSLGHPFYNEQFF. CDR3 nucleotides: TGTGCCAGCAGCTTGGGACACCCTTTTTACAATGAGCAGTTCTTC.